This TCR beta chain was recovered during a study of blood T cells in healthy people across ages. The germline V gene encodes CDR1 SEHNR and CDR2 FQNEAQ (reference sequence). The CDR3 contains 14 residues. On this clonotype itself: A read error may produce the germline difference seen at one junction end.

PCR was performed a second time for about 6 to 12 cycles using a sample-barcoded 5' primer and a J-beta primer mix. TCRdb used MiXCR to reprocess the 5' RACE reads, holding one entry per CDR3 protein. Of around 900,000 distinct CDR3 sequences in the sample, about 51% were seen once. The TCR originated in a woman in her sixties in good health. The rearrangement links TRBV7-9 to TRBJ2-7; 7 bases fit TRBD1. The material sequenced was blood. CDR3 amino acids: CASSPSTGTYGQYF. CDR3 in DNA: TGTGCCAGCAGCCCCTCGACAGGGACCTACGGGCAGTACTTC.